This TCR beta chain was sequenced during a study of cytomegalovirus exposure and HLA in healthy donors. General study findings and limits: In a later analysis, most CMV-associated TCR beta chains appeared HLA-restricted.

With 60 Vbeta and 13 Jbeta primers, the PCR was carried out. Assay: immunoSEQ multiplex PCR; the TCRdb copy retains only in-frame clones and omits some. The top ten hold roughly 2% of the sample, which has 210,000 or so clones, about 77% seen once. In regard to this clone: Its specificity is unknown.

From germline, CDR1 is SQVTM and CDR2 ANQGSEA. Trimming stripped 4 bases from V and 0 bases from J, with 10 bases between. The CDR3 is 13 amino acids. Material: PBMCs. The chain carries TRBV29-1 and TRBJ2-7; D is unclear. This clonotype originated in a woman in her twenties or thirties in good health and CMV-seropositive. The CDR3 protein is CSVGEPSSYEQYF. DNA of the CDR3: TGCAGCGTTGGTGAGCCGAGCTCCTACGAGCAGTACTTC.